This TCR beta chain was sequenced for a study of a mutant IDH1 vaccine in newly diagnosed glioma. Turning to the study itself: Once 4-6 weeks had passed after radiotherapy alone, vaccination started, or it started with temozolomide cycles.

As concerns this clone: Its antigen is undetermined.

The table came from immunoSEQ multiplex PCR; TCRdb's copy has only in-frame clones and leaves some out. The repertoire holds 20,000 to 30,000 clones, with around 79% as singletons. V shed 4 bases and J 3 bases; nucleotides not matched to a gene: 7. The CDR3 is made up of 15 amino acids. Germline CDR1 is SGHRS and CDR2 is YFSETQ. Specified time point: week 11, during vaccination. All doses held 300 ug of mutant IDH1 20-mer peptide, with topical imiquimod. The chain couples TRBV5-1 to TRBJ2-7; TRBD1 matches 10 bases. The sequence was obtained from a man between 35 and 55 years old with glioma. The material was PBMCs, obtained from a glioma patient whose treatment included an IDH1 peptide vaccine. CDR3 nucleotides: TGCGCCAGCAGCCCCGGGACAGGGGATTTCTACGAGCAGTACTTC. It encodes CASSPGTGDFYEQYF.